The 32 T cell receptor beta chains reported below all come from one sample, sequenced in a study of blood T cell repertoires in COVID-19. Some clones are missing from TCRdb's copy, which holds only in-frame ones; the method was immunoSEQ multiplex PCR. The sample has 120,000 to 150,000 clones; almost 85% are singletons. The sequenced sample was peripheral blood. The source of these receptors is a human donor with acute or convalescent COVID-19. The donor label of this sample is uncertain.

The chain couples TRBV20-1 to TRBJ1-2, with D hard to call. The CDR3 covers 11 residues. Per germline, CDR1 DFQATT and CDR2 SNEGSKA (reference sequence). Trimming pared 8 bases from V and 4 bases from J, leaving 11 bases between. In DNA form, the CDR3 reads TGCAGTCAGAGGCGTGTCTATGGCTACACCTTC. As protein: CSQRRVYGYTF.

The rearrangement links TRBV5-6 to TRBJ2-7, with D hard to call. The CDR3 has 11 residues. Per the germline V gene, CDR1 is SGHDT and CDR2 is YYEEEE. Between the trimmed V and J ends, which lost 3 bases and 4 bases, there was a span of 5 bases. The CDR3 region has the DNA TGTGCCAGCAGCTCCCGGTACGAGCAGTACTTC. Amino acids: CASSSRYEQYF.

A single count supports this clone. The genes are TRBV11-2 and TRBJ2-7; D remains ambiguous. V was trimmed by 1 base and J by 4 bases, leaving 11 bases between them. The CDR3 is 14 amino acids. Germline V gives CDR1 SGHAT, CDR2 FQNNGV. CDR3 coding DNA: TGTGCCAGCAGCTTAGCCCGTACAGAGTACGAGCAGTACTTC. Its protein product is CASSLARTEYEQYF.

J is TRBJ2-2 and V is TRBV4-2; TRBD2 might be the D (5 bases). CDR1 is LGHNA and CDR2 is YNFKEQ in the germline V gene. Deletions cut 0 bases from V and 2 bases from J, with 16 bases between. The CDR3 covers 18 residues. CDR3 loop: CASSQEDWTRANTGELFF. CDR3 DNA sequence: TGTGCCAGCAGCCAAGAAGATTGGACTCGAGCCAACACCGGGGAGCTGTTTTTT.

This chain uses TRBV5-6 with TRBJ1-2; TRBD1 might be the D (6 bases). This CDR3 is 14 amino acids long. Germline CDR1 and CDR2: SGHDT and YYEEEE. Trimming pared 5 bases from V and 4 bases from J, leaving 15 bases between. The CDR3 region has the DNA TGTGCCAGCAGGCTCCTCCAAGGGGGCTATGGCTACACCTTC. It is translated as CASRLLQGGYGYTF.

The sample holds a few counts of this clone. The chain links TRBV5-1 to TRBJ1-5; D unclear. CDR1 is SGHRS, CDR2 YFSETQ, per germline. The V end lost 0 bases, the J end lost 4 bases, and 8 bases lay between the germline ends. The CDR3 has 14 residues. DNA of the CDR3: TGCGCCAGCAGCTTGGAACCGGGGAATCAGCCCCAGCATTTT. It specifies CASSLEPGNQPQHF. Complete variable domain (other parts from reference TRBV5-1 and TRBJ1-5): KAGVTQTPRYLIKTRGQQVTLSCSPISGHRSVSWYQQTPGQGLQFLFEYFSETQRNKGNFPGRFSGRQFSNSRSEMNVSTLELGDSALYLCASSLEPGNQPQHFGDGTRLSIL.

V and J are TRBV3-1 (or the pseudogene TRBV3-2) and TRBJ1-4; D is uncertain. The CDR3 is 12 amino acids. In germline, CDR1 is LGHDT, CDR2 YNNKEL (reference sequence). The ends were cut back, 8 bases at V and 4 bases at J, with 8 bases in the middle. The CDR3 coding sequence is TGTGCCAGCCGGTCCCTTAATGAAAAACTGTTTTTT. Its protein is CASRSLNEKLFF.

In its sample, this clone was seen a few times. The rearrangement uses TRBV3-1 (or the pseudogene TRBV3-2) and TRBJ1-1; 7 positions agree with TRBD1. After removal of 4 bases from V and 0 bases from J, the junction contained 8 bases not matched to a gene. This CDR3 has 16 amino acids. Germline lookup yields CDR1 LGHDT and CDR2 YNNKEL (reference sequence). The CDR3 nucleotides are TGTGCCAGCAGCCCCCCAGGGGGGAGAATGAACACTGAAGCTTTCTTT. Encoded protein: CASSPPGGRMNTEAFF.

This chain uses TRBV5-1 with TRBJ2-5; 7 bases agree with TRBD1. There are 15 residues in the CDR3. Germline V lookup: CDR1 SGHRS, CDR2 YFSETQ. The V and J ends lost 1 base and 7 bases, in that order; junction bases with no gene match: 10. The CDR3 here is CASSLSQGEAATQYF. For the CDR3, the DNA is TGCGCCAGCAGCTTGTCCCAGGGGGAAGCAGCGACCCAGTACTTC. Looking up the rest from reference TRBV5-1 and TRBJ2-5 gives the full variable domain: KAGVTQTPRYLIKTRGQQVTLSCSPISGHRSVSWYQQTPGQGLQFLFEYFSETQRNKGNFPGRFSGRQFSNSRSEMNVSTLELGDSALYLCASSLSQGEAATQYFGPGTRLLVL.

This chain joins TRBV27 and TRBJ1-1, with a possible D match to TRBD1 (5 bases). Germline V lookup: CDR1 MNHEY, CDR2 SMNVEV (reference sequence). The CDR3 runs 15 residues. V lost 6 bases to trimming and J lost 5 bases, with 19 bases between them. CDR3 protein: CASRTRGGVGTEAFF. CDR3 coding DNA: TGTGCCAGCAGGACACGGGGCGGGGTAGGAACTGAAGCTTTCTTT.

The chain recombines TRBV30 with TRBJ1-2; D gene uncertain. From germline, CDR1 is GTSNPN and CDR2 SVGIG (reference sequence). With 3 bases removed from V and 8 bases from J, the gap between germline ends came to 16 bases. CDR3 length: 13 amino acids. The DNA for the CDR3 is TGTGCCTGGAGGTCAGGTGCGGGAGACGGCTACACCTTC. Translated: CAWRSGAGDGYTF.

The genes are TRBV11-1 and TRBJ1-5, with D perhaps TRBD1 (5 bases). This CDR3 is 12 amino acids long. Germline CDR1 is SGHAT and CDR2 is FQDESV (reference sequence). The ends were cut back, 4 bases at V and 4 bases at J, with 5 bases in the middle. The CDR3 loop is CASSSGNQPQHF. Written as DNA, the CDR3 is TGTGCCAGCAGCTCAGGGAATCAGCCCCAGCATTTT.

The rearrangement links TRBV5-1 to TRBJ2-3; D might be TRBD2 (5 bases). The V end lost 0 bases, the J end lost 6 bases, and 14 bases lay between the germline ends. Germline lookup yields CDR1 SGHRS and CDR2 YFSETQ. The CDR3 is made up of 15 amino acids. The CDR3 reads CASSLADSGRDTQYF. The CDR3, as DNA: TGCGCCAGCAGCTTGGCGGACTCCGGCCGGGATACGCAGTATTTT.

This chain uses TRBV4-2 with TRBJ2-6; possible D gene TRBD2, 7 bases. V lost 4 bases and J 2 bases, leaving 12 bases between the germline ends. The CDR3 runs to 16 residues. Germline lookup yields CDR1 LGHNA and CDR2 YNFKEQ. In DNA form, the CDR3 reads TGTGCCAGCAGCCGGGGGGGCTCAACTGGGGCCAACGTCCTGACTTTC. Protein sequence: CASSRGGSTGANVLTF.

The chain couples TRBV29-1 to TRBJ2-7, with TRBD1 identical over 10 bases. CDR1 and CDR2 (germline): SQVTM, ANQGSEA. The junction had 7 bases not matched to a gene; V was cut back by 7 bases and J by 4 bases. The CDR3 consists of 13 residues. The DNA of the CDR3 is TGCAGCGCCACCGGGACAGGGGAATACGAGCAGTACTTC. Amino acid sequence: CSATGTGEYEQYF.

The genes are TRBV7-9 and TRBJ1-1; the match to TRBD1 covers 7 bases. V was pared by 3 bases and J by 4 bases, with 8 bases of the junction left unmatched. The CDR3 is 15 residues long. In germline, CDR1 is SEHNR, CDR2 FQNEAQ (reference sequence). CDR3 residues: CASSFTGVGVTEAFF. The CDR3 bases are TGTGCCAGCAGCTTCACAGGGGTTGGGGTCACTGAAGCTTTCTTT.

This chain uses TRBV10-3 with TRBJ2-7; TRBD2 agrees at 7 bases. V lost 2 bases and J lost 5; bases outside the gene matches: 0. The germline CDR1 and CDR2 sequences are ENHRY and SYGVKD. This CDR3 is 12 amino acids long. The CDR3 region has the DNA TGTGCCATCAGTGAGACTAGCGACGAGCAGTACTTC. This sequence encodes CAISETSDEQYF.

This clone was picked up a small number of times. The chain employs TRBV5-6 and TRBJ1-2; possible D gene TRBD1, 5 bases. Per germline, CDR1 SGHDT and CDR2 YYEEEE. There are 13 residues in the CDR3. Trimming shortened V by 4 bases and J by 1 base, and 8 bases separated the two germline ends. CDR3 sequence reads: CASSPDSNYGYTF. CDR3 DNA: TGTGCCAGCAGCCCTGACAGTAACTATGGCTACACCTTC.

The chain joins TRBV2 to TRBJ1-5; the D is unclear. V gave up 6 bases and J gave up 0 bases, with 12 bases separating them. CDR1 is SNHLY, CDR2 FYNNEI, per germline. This CDR3 region has 15 residues. CDR3 loop: CASRRDSVSNQPQHF. CDR3 nucleotides: TGTGCCAGCAGGAGGGATTCGGTTAGCAATCAGCCCCAGCATTTT.

This clone was observed at least ten times. The chain uses TRBV5-1 and TRBJ1-1, with 8 bases matching TRBD1. J gave up 4 bases and V 4 bases, and 9 bases lay outside the gene matches. CDR1 is SGHRS, CDR2 YFSETQ, per germline. The CDR3 runs to 15 residues. Here the CDR3 reads CASSGIGQGPTEAFF. The DNA of the CDR3 is TGCGCCAGCAGCGGAATAGGACAGGGTCCCACTGAAGCTTTCTTT.

The J gene is TRBJ1-2, the V gene TRBV4-1; possible D gene TRBD1, 5 bases. Germline V lookup: CDR1 MGHRA, CDR2 YSYEKL. Trimming stripped 0 bases from V and 1 base from J, with 9 bases between. The CDR3 has 15 amino acids. The CDR3 DNA sequence: TGCGCCAGCAGCCAAGAAGGGGCGCTTAACTATGGCTACACCTTC. Its protein is CASSQEGALNYGYTF.

The J gene is TRBJ2-2, the V gene TRBV7-3, with 9 bases aligning to TRBD1. Germline CDR1 and CDR2: SGHTA and FQGTGA. The CDR3 has 19 residues. The ends lost 6 bases at V and 5 bases at J; junction bases unmatched: 19. The CDR3 loop is CASSPIYRGGTGWTGELFF. For the CDR3, the DNA is TGTGCCAGCAGTCCAATTTATAGAGGAGGGACAGGGTGGACCGGGGAGCTGTTTTTT. Full variable domain (remainder filled in from reference TRBV7-3 and TRBJ2-2): GAGVSQTPSNKVTEKGKYVELRCDPISGHTALYWYRQSLGQGPEFLIYFQGTGAADDSGLPNDRFFAVRPEGSVSTLKIQRTERGDSAVYLCASSPIYRGGTGWTGELFFGEGSRLTVL.

The chain combines TRBV19 with TRBJ1-2; the D gene is possibly TRBD1 (5 bases). The germline V and J ends were trimmed by 5 bases and 4 bases, with 17 bases remaining between them. Germline V gene data show CDR1 as LNHDA and CDR2 as SQIVND (reference sequence). This CDR3 comprises 15 residues. The CDR3 spells CASSPPSDSPYGYTF. CDR3 bases: TGTGCCAGTAGTCCACCCTCTGACAGCCCCTATGGCTACACCTTC.

The chain employs TRBV10-1 and TRBJ2-7; D may be TRBD1 (6 bases). This CDR3 has 13 residues. Trimming cost V 2 bases and J 3 bases, with 8 bases left between them. Germline-derived CDR1 and CDR2 are WNHNN and SYGVQD (reference sequence). The CDR3 DNA sequence: TGCGCCAGCAGTGAGGGGACATACTACGAGCAGTACTTC. It translates to CASSEGTYYEQYF.

The chain combines TRBV2 with TRBJ1-5, with D perhaps TRBD1 (6 bases). Germline CDR1 SNHLY, CDR2 FYNNEI. The CDR3 runs to 15 residues. V was shortened by 3 bases and J by 1 base, with 10 bases between the two germline ends. This chain's CDR3 is CASSENRASNQPQHF. Here the CDR3 DNA reads TGTGCCAGCAGTGAGAACAGGGCGAGCAATCAGCCCCAGCATTTT. The whole variable domain, remainder taken from reference TRBV2 and TRBJ1-5, is EPEVTQTPSHQVTQMGQEVILRCVPISNHLYFYWYRQILGQKVEFLVSFYNNEISEKSEIFDDQFSVERPDGSNFTLKIRSTKLEDSAMYFCASSENRASNQPQHFGDGTRLSIL.

This chain uses TRBV19 with TRBJ2-3; 15 bases fit TRBD2. Trimming cost V 5 bases and J 3 bases; bases outside gene matches: 6. Germline V gene lookup returns CDR1 LNHDA and CDR2 SQIVND (reference sequence). The CDR3 contains 17 residues. This chain's CDR3 is CASSLGTSGGLTDTQYF. CDR3 in DNA: TGTGCCAGTAGTCTCGGGACTAGCGGGGGGCTTACAGATACGCAGTATTTT.

V gene TRBV6-5 combines with J gene TRBJ1-2; D gene unclear. Per the germline V gene, CDR1 is MNHEY and CDR2 is SVGAGI. This CDR3 contains 11 residues. Trimming removed 0 bases from V and 11 bases from J, with 7 bases in between. The CDR3 sequence is CASSYSGSYTF. Here the CDR3 DNA reads TGTGCCAGCAGTTACTCGGGCAGTTACACCTTC.

The genes are TRBV19 and TRBJ1-1; 8 bases line up with TRBD1. Looked up from germline, CDR1 is LNHDA and CDR2 is SQIVND (reference sequence). This CDR3 comprises 15 residues. Trimming cost V 5 bases and J 4 bases; bases outside gene matches: 9. CDR3: CASSPRQGSSTEAFF. DNA for the CDR3: TGTGCCAGTAGTCCACGACAGGGGTCGAGCACTGAAGCTTTCTTT.

The CDR3 protein is CSVREGDYGYTF. The CDR3 bases are TGCAGCGTTCGTGAGGGTGACTATGGCTACACCTTC. The chain employs TRBV29-1 and TRBJ1-2; D gene ambiguous. The V and J ends lost 5 bases and 3 bases respectively, with 10 bases between them. This CDR3 spans 12 amino acids. Germline CDR1 reads SQVTM; CDR2 reads ANQGSEA. Full variable domain (rest looked up from reference TRBV29-1 and TRBJ1-2): SAVISQKPSRDICQRGTSLTIQCQVDSQVTMMFWYRQQPGQSLTLIATANQGSEATYESGFVIDKFPISRPNLTFSTLTVSNMSPEDSSIYLCSVREGDYGYTFGSGTRLTVV.

The rearrangement links TRBV6-6 to TRBJ1-2; a possible D gene is TRBD1 (5 bases). Germline CDR1 MNHNY, CDR2 SVGAGI (reference sequence). Trimming stripped 7 bases from V and 6 bases from J, with 18 bases between. The CDR3 totals 14 residues. The CDR3 nucleotides read TGTGCCAGCATGGAGGGGCACGTTTCGGATGGCTACACCTTC. Amino acid sequence: CASMEGHVSDGYTF.

The sample holds one count of this clone. V and J are TRBV5-1 and TRBJ1-5; D is possibly TRBD1 (5 bases). V dropped 0 bases and J dropped 1 base, with 8 bases sitting between them. This CDR3 has 15 amino acids. Per germline, CDR1 SGHRS and CDR2 YFSETQ. For the CDR3, the DNA is TGCGCCAGCAGCTTGGAGGGGATCAGCAATCAGCCCCAGCATTTT. Translated: CASSLEGISNQPQHF.

This clone came up once. The chain links TRBV5-1 to TRBJ2-6; D unclear. Looked up from germline, CDR1 is SGHRS and CDR2 is YFSETQ. This CDR3 has 14 amino acids. Trimming left V 4 bases short and J 0 bases short, with 5 bases between. The CDR3 DNA reads as TGCGCCAGCAGCCCAAACTCTGGGGCCAACGTCCTGACTTTC. Protein product: CASSPNSGANVLTF.